This TCR beta chain came from a study of shared T cell receptors in the human thymus. J was trimmed by 6 bases and V by 5 bases; bases with no gene match: 17. The CDR3 runs 16 residues. In germline, CDR1 is GTSNPN, CDR2 SVGIG (reference sequence). Some clones are missing from TCRdb's copy, which holds only in-frame ones; the method was immunoSEQ multiplex PCR. The profile shows hundreds of thousands of clones, approximately 88% of them singletons. The same specimen was also included in a second study, on human thymus T cells. As reported in that work: Serving as donors were healthy Finnish infants, each of whom was having open corrective surgery for congenital heart defects. Corrective heart surgery yielded the resections from which the thymus tissue came. It looked as if thymic and blood repertoires used V and J genes in a biased way. Thymic repertoires overlap heavily among unrelated individuals, related research has reported.

The chain carries TRBV30 and TRBJ2-7, with 9 nucleotides matching TRBD1. The receptor's source is a boy younger than two with a congenital heart defect. The sample consisted of thymocytes. The CDR3 region has the DNA TGTGCCTGGCGCCATACGAGAAGCGACAGGGGGTTCGAGCAGTACTTC. Protein product: CAWRHTRSDRGFEQYF.